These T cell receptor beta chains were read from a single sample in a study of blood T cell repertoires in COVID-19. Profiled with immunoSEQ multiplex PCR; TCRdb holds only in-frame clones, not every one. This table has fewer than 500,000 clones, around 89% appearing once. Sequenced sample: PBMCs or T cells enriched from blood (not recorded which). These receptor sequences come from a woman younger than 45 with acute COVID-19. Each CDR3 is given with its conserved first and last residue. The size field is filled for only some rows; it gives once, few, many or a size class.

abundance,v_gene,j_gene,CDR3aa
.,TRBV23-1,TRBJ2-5,CASSQWGTAQETQYF
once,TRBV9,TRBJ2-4,CASSVHSDRAKNIQYF
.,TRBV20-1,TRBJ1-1,CSASPTGQGARTEAFF
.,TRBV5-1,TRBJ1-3,CASSLGGSGNTIYF
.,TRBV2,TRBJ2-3,CASSSGVELGTQYF
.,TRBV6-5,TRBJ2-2,CASTGTEELFF
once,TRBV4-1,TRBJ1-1,CASSQILGGTEAFF
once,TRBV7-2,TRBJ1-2,CASSFGAVNLGYGYTF
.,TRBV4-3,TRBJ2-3,CASSQSPGQATDTQYF
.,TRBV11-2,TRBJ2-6,CASSLPFRRASGANVLTF
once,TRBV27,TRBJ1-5,CASREGASNQPQHF
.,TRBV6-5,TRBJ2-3,CATGLARTDTQYF
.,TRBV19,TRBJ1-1,CASSPQTGKTNTEAFF
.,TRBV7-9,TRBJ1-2,CASSSLPTGGQYGYTF
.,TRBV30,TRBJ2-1,CAWSARTAANEQFF
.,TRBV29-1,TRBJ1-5,CSVESPGGNQPQHF
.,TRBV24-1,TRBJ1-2,CATSDSWTGGLDGYTF
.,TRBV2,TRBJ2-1,CASSDQRGSYNEQFF
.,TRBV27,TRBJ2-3,CASSARTSRWYF
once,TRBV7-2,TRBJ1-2,CASSKTRDRANYGYTF
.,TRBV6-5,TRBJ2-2,CASSYDSGAYTGELFF
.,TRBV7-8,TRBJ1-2,CASSLSSEQNYGYTF
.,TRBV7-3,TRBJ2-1,CASSFSGTGLTPNNEQFF
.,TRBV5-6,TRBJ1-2,CASSLSTGAGYTF
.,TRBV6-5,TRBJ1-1,CASGEGWGTEAFF
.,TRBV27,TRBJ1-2,CASSFREDYGYTF
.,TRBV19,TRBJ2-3,CASSMLPIPADTQYF
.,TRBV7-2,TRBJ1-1,CASSSRPGQGKTEAFF
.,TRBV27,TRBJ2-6,CASSFGSSGANVLTF
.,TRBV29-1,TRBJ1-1,CSVVVFGESEAFF
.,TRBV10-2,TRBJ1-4,CASSDLGVKEKLFF
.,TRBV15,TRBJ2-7,CATSRAGTGAHEQYF
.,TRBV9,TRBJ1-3,CASSVQGAPGNTIYF
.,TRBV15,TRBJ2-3,CATSRDGIPGESEDTQYF
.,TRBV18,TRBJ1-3,CASSQGQTSGNTIYF
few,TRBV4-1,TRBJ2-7,CASSQAGTGGGEQYF
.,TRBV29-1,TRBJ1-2,CSVDGQGSHGYTF
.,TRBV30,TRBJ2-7,CAWSVGQGSYEQYF
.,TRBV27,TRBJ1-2,CASGQTGGAGYGYTF
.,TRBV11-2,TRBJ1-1,CASSFSTTAANTEAFF
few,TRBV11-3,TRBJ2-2,CASSKTAGTGELFF
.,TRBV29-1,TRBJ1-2,CSALGQNYGYTF
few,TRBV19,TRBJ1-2,CASSIAGTASNYGYTF
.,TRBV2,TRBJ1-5,CASSERTAINQPQHF
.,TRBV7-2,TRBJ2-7,CASSQAPVSYEQYF
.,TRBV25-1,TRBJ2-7,CASSETVWDEQYF